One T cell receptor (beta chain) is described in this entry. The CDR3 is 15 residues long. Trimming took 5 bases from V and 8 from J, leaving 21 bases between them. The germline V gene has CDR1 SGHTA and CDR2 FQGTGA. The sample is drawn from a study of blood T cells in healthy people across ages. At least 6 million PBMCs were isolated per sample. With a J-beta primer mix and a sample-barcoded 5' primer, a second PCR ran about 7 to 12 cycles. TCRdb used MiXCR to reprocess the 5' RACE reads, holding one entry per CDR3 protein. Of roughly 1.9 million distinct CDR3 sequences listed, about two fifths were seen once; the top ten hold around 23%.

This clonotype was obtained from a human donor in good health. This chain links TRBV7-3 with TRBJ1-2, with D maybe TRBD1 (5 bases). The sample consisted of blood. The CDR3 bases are TGTGCCAGCAGCCCGGGACGGGCTTCGTTCACCGGCTACACCTTC. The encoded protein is CASSPGRASFTGYTF. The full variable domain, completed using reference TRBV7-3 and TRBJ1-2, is GAGVSQTPSNKVTEKGKYVELRCDPISGHTALYWYRQSLGQGPEFLIYFQGTGAADDSGLPNDRFFAVRPEGSVSTLKIQRTERGDSAVYLCASSPGRASFTGYTFGSGTRLTVV.